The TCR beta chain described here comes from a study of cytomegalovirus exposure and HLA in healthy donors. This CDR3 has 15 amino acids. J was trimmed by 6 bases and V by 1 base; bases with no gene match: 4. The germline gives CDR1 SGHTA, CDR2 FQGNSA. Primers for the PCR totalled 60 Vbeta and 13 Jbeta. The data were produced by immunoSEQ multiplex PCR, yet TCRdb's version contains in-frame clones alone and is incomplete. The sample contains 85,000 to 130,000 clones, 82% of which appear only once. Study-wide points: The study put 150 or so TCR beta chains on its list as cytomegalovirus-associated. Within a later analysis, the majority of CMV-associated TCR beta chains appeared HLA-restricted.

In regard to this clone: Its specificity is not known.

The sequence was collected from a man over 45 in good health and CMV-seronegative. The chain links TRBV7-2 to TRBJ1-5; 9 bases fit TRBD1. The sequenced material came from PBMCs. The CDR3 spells CASSLDTGGLQPQHF. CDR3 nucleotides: TGTGCCAGCAGCTTAGACACAGGGGGCCTTCAGCCCCAGCATTTT.